The rows below give T cell receptor beta chains drawn from one sample of a study of T cells in Graves' hyperthyroidism and ophthalmopathy. TCRdb re-derived calls from the multiplex PCR reads in MiXCR, one entry per CDR3 protein. The sample holds about 700,000 distinct CDR3 sequences, about 45% seen once. Sequencing was carried out using peripheral blood or thyroid tissue (not recorded which). These receptors came from an adult man with Graves' disease, either hyperthyroidism or ophthalmopathy (not recorded which). The conserved cysteine and the conserved F or W are not part of the CDR3 here.

J | V | CDR3
TRBJ1-5 | TRBV19 | ASRPETGTRSPQH
TRBJ1-2 | TRBV10-2 | ASSDPWGADGYT
TRBJ2-7 | TRBV25-1 | ASRGLSSYEQY
TRBJ2-7 | TRBV7-9 | ASSAGTGRSYEQY
TRBJ1-5 | TRBV7-4 | ASSFEGGDSNQPQH
TRBJ1-1 | TRBV5-1 | ASSPSGAGEAF
TRBJ1-4 | TRBV15 | ATSRDRGVGKLF
TRBJ1-4 | TRBV9 | ASSVVPSEKLF
TRBJ1-4 | TRBV10-1 | ASSDRLSDEKLF
TRBJ1-1 | TRBV11-2 | ASSLVMDGEAF
TRBJ2-5 | TRBV5-1 | ASSLGGGRQETQY
TRBJ1-6 | TRBV7-2 | ASTRPGEMNSPLH
TRBJ1-2 | TRBV24-1 | ATSVLRAAYGYT
TRBJ1-5 | TRBV4-1 | ASSQDWGFQPQH
TRBJ2-7 | TRBV2 | ASSDAGLATAEQY
TRBJ2-7 | TRBV5-4 | AMTGRRSYEQY
TRBJ1-1 | TRBV9 | ASSGGQGAGAF
TRBJ1-2 | TRBV6-1 | ASSTADREIAGYT
TRBJ2-7 | TRBV5-1 | ASSLTRAAPYEQY
TRBJ2-7 | TRBV7-2 | ASSLGGGAAYEQY
TRBJ1-4 | TRBV7-9 | ASSLGSSEKLF
TRBJ2-7 | TRBV20-1 | SASDNTGYHEQY
TRBJ1-1 | TRBV29-1 | SVVPREAF
TRBJ1-2 | TRBV15 | ATTKETANYGYT
TRBJ1-1 | TRBV20-1 | SARGGGLNTEAF
TRBJ2-5 | TRBV25-1 | ASSYGRSGQETQY
TRBJ1-1 | TRBV9 | ASSPEPRGTEAF
TRBJ2-2 | TRBV5-1 | ASSLLRPAETGELF
TRBJ2-6 | TRBV9 | ASSTNSQGYGANVLT
TRBJ1-2 | TRBV7-3 | ASSIAGRGPPRLTFGYT
TRBJ2-5 | TRBV10-3 | AASSGGPQETQY
TRBJ2-6 | TRBV7-7 | ASSPGRISGANVLT
TRBJ1-1 | TRBV7-2 | ASSLEGLRGNTEAF
TRBJ1-4 | TRBV2 | ASIKDRDHAEKLF
TRBJ1-6 | TRBV2 | ASSLGGTNSPPH
TRBJ1-5 | TRBV2 | ASSEQQTSNQPQH
TRBJ1-1 | TRBV2 | ASSVGGGAEAF
TRBJ1-6 | TRBV6-5 | ASSTDPNSPLH
TRBJ2-7 | TRBV11-2 | ASSLPPGPSPSYEQY
TRBJ2-5 | TRBV7-1 | ASSSGLAGETARETQY
TRBJ2-7 | TRBV19 | ASSPGLRAYEQY
TRBJ2-7 | TRBV7-8 | ASSLAWGSPYEQY
TRBJ1-1 | TRBV7-2 | ASSQGGRGAF
TRBJ1-2 | TRBV10-3 | AISDRSGAGYT
TRBJ2-7 | TRBV7-9 | ASSLSGWSSYEQY
TRBJ1-5 | TRBV2 | ASSDRQGTQPQH
TRBJ2-5 | TRBV20-1 | SASLPGRQGDQPQY
TRBJ1-1 | TRBV7-9 | ASSLAVTTEAF
TRBJ2-7 | TRBV2 | ASTRGLNEQY
TRBJ2-2 | TRBV6-2/TRBV6-3 | ASSYEQGDTGELF
TRBJ1-4 | TRBV2 | ASSGTGDGLF
TRBJ1-2 | TRBV12-3/TRBV12-4 | ASSNSYGYT
TRBJ1-6 | TRBV12-3/TRBV12-4 | ASRARTPYNSPLH
TRBJ1-5 | TRBV7-2 | ASSLRYTPGASQPQH
TRBJ1-5 | TRBV20-1 | SAPNRAVQH
TRBJ1-2 | TRBV5-4 | ASSYGTGETYGYT
TRBJ2-5 | TRBV7-2 | ASSPGLAGGLGETQY